Listed below are T cell receptor beta chains from one sample, sequenced in a study of T-cell reconstitution after alpha-beta-depleted transplantation in children. TCRdb analysed the PCR reads with MiXCR anew, one entry per CDR3 protein. The data show 900,000 or so distinct CDR3 sequences, roughly 16% seen once. Here the sequenced sample was PBMCs, mostly from graft donor cells, taken 360 days after TCRalphabeta/CD19-depleted stem cell transplant. The receptors were gathered from a male patient between 10 and 17 years old who had a stem cell transplant for acute lymphoblastic leukemia, so the T cells may come from the graft donor. Each CDR3 is given with its conserved first and last residue. The D gene is left open where the match is weak. Only part of the rows carry a size: once, few, many, or a class if the clone is expanded.

TRBJ2-5 NA TRBV18 NA TGTGCCAGCTCACCTCTAAGACAAGAGACCCAGTACTTC CASSPLRQETQYF
TRBJ2-3 NA TRBV27 TRBD2 TGTGCCAGCGGACGGCCACAAGCGGGAGCTAGCACAGATACGCAGTATTTT CASGRPQAGASTDTQYF
TRBJ2-1 NA TRBV3-1 NA TGTGCCAGCAGCCATGACAGCTACAATGAGCAGTTCTTC CASSHDSYNEQFF
TRBJ1-1 few TRBV20-1 NA TGCAGTGCTAGGATCAGGGGAGTTGGCACTGAAGCTTTCTTT CSARIRGVGTEAFF
TRBJ2-1 few TRBV20-1 TRBD2 TGCAGTGCCTTGAGGAGCGGGAGGGCCATATTGATCAATGAGCAGTTCTTC CSALRSGRAILINEQFF
TRBJ2-1 few TRBV7-8 TRBD2 TGTGCCAGCAGCAATCGACTAGCGGGCCACAATGAGCAGTTCTTC CASSNRLAGHNEQFF
TRBJ2-5 many TRBV7-3 NA TGTGCCAGCAGCCGAGGGGGGATAGAGACCCAGTACTTC CASSRGGIETQYF
TRBJ1-1 many TRBV7-9 NA TGTGCCAGCAGCCTGGGGGTAGGGTCTGAAGCTTTCTTT CASSLGVGSEAFF
TRBJ1-1 NA TRBV7-3 NA TGTGCCAGCAGCTTAAGCCCGGGACCGGTCACTGAAGCTTTCTTT CASSLSPGPVTEAFF
TRBJ2-7 few TRBV6-1 NA TGTGCCAGCAGTACCAGGGCTACAACACTCTACTACGAGCAGTACTTC CASSTRATTLYYEQYF
TRBJ2-7 many TRBV4-1 TRBD1 TGCGCCAGCAGCCAGGGGACAGGGTTGTCCGAGCAGTACTTC CASSQGTGLSEQYF
TRBJ2-7 NA TRBV6-5 NA TGTGCCAGCAGTTACGACGTATCCTACGAGCAGTACTTC CASSYDVSYEQYF
TRBJ1-5 few TRBV4-1 NA TGCGCCAGCAGCCAAGAGGCGCAGGGGTTCAGCAGGGGCGGCCCCCAGCATTTT CASSQEAQGFSRGGPQHF
TRBJ2-5 NA TRBV15 NA TGTGCCACCAGCAGAGGGGGGGGCGGTGGAGAGACCCAGTACTTC CATSRGGGGGETQYF
TRBJ2-6 NA TRBV25-1 TRBD1 TGTGCCAGCAGTGCCGGGACAGGGCGACCCGGGGCCAACGTCCTGACTTTC CASSAGTGRPGANVLTF
TRBJ2-1 NA TRBV4-1 NA TGCGCCAGCAGCCTGCTCTGGGATGAGCAGTTCTTC CASSLLWDEQFF
TRBJ2-7 few TRBV13 TRBD2 TGTGCCAGCAGCACCCCGACTAGCGGGAGGTACGAGCAGTACTTC CASSTPTSGRYEQYF
TRBJ2-2 many TRBV7-3 TRBD1 TGTGCCACCGCGAGTACAGGGGACACCGGGGAGCTGTTTTTT CATASTGDTGELFF
TRBJ2-3 few TRBV7-6 NA TGTGCCAGCAGCCAAGTCGCGGGGTCGGGGGACGGAGATACGCAGTATTTT CASSQVAGSGDGDTQYF
TRBJ1-6 NA TRBV5-1 NA TGCGCCAGCAGCTTGGATTTAGGCGAGATTAATTCACCCCTCCACTTT CASSLDLGEINSPLHF
TRBJ2-7 many TRBV29-1 NA TGCAGCGTTTACGGTACCCGATCTTACGAGCAGTACTTC CSVYGTRSYEQYF